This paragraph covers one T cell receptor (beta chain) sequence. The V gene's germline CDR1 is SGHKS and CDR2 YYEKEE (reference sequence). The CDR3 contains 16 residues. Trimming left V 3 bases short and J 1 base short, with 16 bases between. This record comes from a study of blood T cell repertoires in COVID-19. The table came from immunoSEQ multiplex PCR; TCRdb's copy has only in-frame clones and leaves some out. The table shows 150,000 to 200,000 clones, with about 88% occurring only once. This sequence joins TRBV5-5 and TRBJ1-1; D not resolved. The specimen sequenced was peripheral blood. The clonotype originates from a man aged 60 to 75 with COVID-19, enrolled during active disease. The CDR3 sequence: CASSSQLLSKNTEAFF. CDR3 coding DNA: TGTGCCAGCAGCTCGCAACTCCTAAGCAAGAACACTGAAGCTTTCTTT. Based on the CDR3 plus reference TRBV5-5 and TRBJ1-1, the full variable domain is DAGVTQSPTHLIKTRGQQVTLRCSPISGHKSVSWYQQVLGQGPQFIFQYYEKEERGRGNFPDRFSARQFPNYSSELNVNALLLGDSALYLCASSSQLLSKNTEAFFGQGTRLTVV.